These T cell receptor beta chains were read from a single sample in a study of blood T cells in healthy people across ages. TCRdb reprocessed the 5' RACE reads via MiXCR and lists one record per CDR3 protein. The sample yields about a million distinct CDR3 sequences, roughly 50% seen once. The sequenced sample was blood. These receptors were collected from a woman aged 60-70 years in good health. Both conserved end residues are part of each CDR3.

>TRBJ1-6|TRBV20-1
CSAALGSAADSPLHF
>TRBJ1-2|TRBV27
CTSRADREAGYTF
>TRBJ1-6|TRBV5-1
CASSLQGQNSPLHF
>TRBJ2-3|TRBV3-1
CASSPPGLKTDTQYF
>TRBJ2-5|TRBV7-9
CASSYRQGVRETQYF
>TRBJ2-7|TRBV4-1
CASSQPGQGTYEQYF
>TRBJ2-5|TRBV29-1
CSVNWTARGETQYF
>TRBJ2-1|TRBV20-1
CSAGIGTRLLNEQFF
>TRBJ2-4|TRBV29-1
CSVEDLPLAKNIQYF
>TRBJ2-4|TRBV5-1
CASSLGEPGRTGWNIQYF
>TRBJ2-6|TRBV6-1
CASRPAERGSGANVLTF
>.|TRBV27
CASRSYNEQYF
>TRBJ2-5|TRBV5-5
CASSSNPGIQETQYF
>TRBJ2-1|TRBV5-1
CASSGGAGVLIGEQFF
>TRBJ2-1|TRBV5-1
CASSLDLAGIGEQFF
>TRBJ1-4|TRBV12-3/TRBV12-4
CASSFAGLEEKLFF
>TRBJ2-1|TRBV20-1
CSAWAAGQFF
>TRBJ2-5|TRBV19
CASSIARGDMTRRYEQYF
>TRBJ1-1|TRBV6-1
CASSVQLRMNTEAFF
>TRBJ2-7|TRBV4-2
CASSQEWREPYEQYF
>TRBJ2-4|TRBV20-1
CSASVGRTDIQYF
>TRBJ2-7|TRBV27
CASSSGTSGRVEQYF
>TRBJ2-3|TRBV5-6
CASSLAQHQNTQYF
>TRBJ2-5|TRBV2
CASSEGQETQYF
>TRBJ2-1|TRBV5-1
CASSLAGTGVGNEQFF
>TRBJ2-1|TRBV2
CASNEGGYNEQFF
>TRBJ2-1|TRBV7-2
CASSSQTSGSEQFF
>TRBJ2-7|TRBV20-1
CSARDRLSTYEQYF
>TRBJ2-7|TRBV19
CASSPGSVGEQYF
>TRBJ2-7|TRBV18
CASSPAAGGNYEQYF
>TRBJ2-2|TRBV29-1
CSAGQGTGELFF
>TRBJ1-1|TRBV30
CAWSVQVRMNTEAFF
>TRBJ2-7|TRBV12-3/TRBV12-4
CASSSWAGSYEQYF
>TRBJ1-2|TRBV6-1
CASRADRRMGYTF
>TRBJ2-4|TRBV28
CASSFRRPNLAKNIQYF
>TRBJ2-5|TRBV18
CASSPPDRVQETQYF
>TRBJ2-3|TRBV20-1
CSARDRRLSTDTQYF
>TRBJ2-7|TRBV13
CASSLLSGRDISYEQYF
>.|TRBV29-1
CSVRRDRSYEQYF
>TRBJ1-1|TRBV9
CASSVVGDRSEAFF
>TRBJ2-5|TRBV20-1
CSAVQVRGETQYF
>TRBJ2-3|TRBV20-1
CSAAPSGTDTQYF
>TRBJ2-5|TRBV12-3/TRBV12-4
CASSLDRGGYQETQYF
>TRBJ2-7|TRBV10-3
CAVSDGDFYEQYF
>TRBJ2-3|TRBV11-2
CASSLALNTQYF
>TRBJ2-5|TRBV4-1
CASSQAGQQETQYF
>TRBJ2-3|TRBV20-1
CSARVEGGGTQYF
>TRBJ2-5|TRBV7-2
CASSVDFGETQYF
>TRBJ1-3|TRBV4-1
CASSQAGGGGNTIYF
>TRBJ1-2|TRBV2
CASSAGTGYGGYTF
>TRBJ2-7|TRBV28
CASSLSVDSPTYEQYF
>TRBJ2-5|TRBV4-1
CASSSQSWVAAGAETQYF